The text below deals with one T cell receptor beta chain. Measured with immunoSEQ multiplex PCR; TCRdb has only the in-frame clones, and not every one. The table records hundreds of thousands of clones, roughly 90% of them present only once. This entry is derived from a study of blood T cell repertoires in COVID-19. Study at large: The analysed material was cDNA or gDNA that came from T cells, B-cell-depleted T cells, or PBMCs.

This CDR3 region has 17 residues. With 3 bases clipped from V and 3 bases from J, the junction kept 9 bases outside the gene matches. The germline V gene has CDR1 ENHRY and CDR2 SYGVKD. The sequenced sample was PBMCs or T cells enriched from blood (not recorded which). The receptor's source is a man in his 60s who had recovered from COVID-19. The chain couples TRBV10-3 to TRBJ2-5; 11 positions match TRBD2. This chain's CDR3 is CAISDPVTSGVKETQYF. The CDR3 coding sequence is TGTGCCATCAGTGACCCGGTGACTAGCGGGGTCAAAGAGACCCAGTACTTC.